This T cell receptor (beta chain) is from a study of blood T cell repertoires in COVID-19. Study at large: Acute and convalescent COVID-19 samples came from the United States, Italy and Spain.

The study drew participants aged 18 to 89 years from 20 to 30 US areas. Repertoires were generated with immunoSEQ multiplex PCR, while TCRdb's copy carries only in-frame clones and drops some. The table lists 250,000 to 350,000 clones, 90% of them singletons. The sequence came from a woman in her late teens or twenties with acute COVID-19. The sequencing input was PBMCs or T cells enriched from blood (not recorded which).

The CDR3 bases are TGCGCCAGCAGCTTCGGACAGGGGCGTAATGAAAAACTGTTTTTT. Encoded protein: CASSFGQGRNEKLFF. The chain uses TRBV5-1 and TRBJ1-4, with 9 bases aligning to TRBD1. Germline CDR1 reads SGHRS; CDR2 reads YFSETQ. V dropped 2 bases and J dropped 4; count of bases not matched to a gene: 3. The CDR3 extends over 15 amino acids.